Listed here are 22 T cell receptor beta chains from one sample, sequenced in a study of cytomegalovirus exposure and HLA in healthy donors. PCR amplification relied on 60 Vbeta primers (plus 13 Jbeta primers). Libraries were prepared by immunoSEQ multiplex PCR; TCRdb keeps only in-frame clonotypes and omits some of them. The sample yields 60,000 to 70,000 clones, of which the top ten take up 15%. The specimen sequenced was PBMCs. These receptors came from a boy aged 10-17 years in good health and CMV-seronegative.

V gene TRBV10-3 combines with J gene TRBJ1-1; D remains ambiguous. V was clipped by 6 bases and J by 4 bases, with 12 bases between them. This CDR3 contains 13 residues. The germline CDR1 and CDR2 sequences are ENHRY and SYGVKD. CDR3 protein: CAIRGSEGTEAFF. Here the CDR3 DNA reads TGTGCCATCAGGGGGTCGGAGGGCACTGAAGCTTTCTTT.

The chain carries TRBV19 and TRBJ2-2, with 8 bases identical to TRBD1. The CDR3 has 16 residues. Unmatched junction bases numbered 2, after V lost 1 base and J lost 1 base. Per the germline V gene, CDR1 is LNHDA and CDR2 is SQIVND (reference sequence). The CDR3, as DNA: TGTGCCAGTAGTATAGCGGGGACAGGGAACACCGGGGAGCTGTTTTTT. It translates to CASSIAGTGNTGELFF.

The J gene is TRBJ2-1, the V gene TRBV7-6, with 7 bases fitting TRBD1. The CDR3 is 14 residues long. The V segment lost 4 bases and the J segment 8 bases; nucleotides outside the gene matches: 8. From germline, CDR1 is SGHVS and CDR2 FNYEAQ. CDR3 nucleotides: TGTGCCAGCAGCTCCCCGACAGGGCGATATGAGCAGTTCTTC. As protein: CASSSPTGRYEQFF.

J is TRBJ1-6 and V is TRBV5-8; D ambiguous. Between the trimmed V and J ends, which lost 4 bases and 4 bases, there was a span of 15 bases. Germline assignment: CDR1 SGHTS and CDR2 YDEGEE. The CDR3 is made up of 16 amino acids. CDR3 sequence: CASSLSSTAYNSPLHF. CDR3 coding DNA: TGTGCCAGCAGCCTCTCTTCAACAGCTTATAATTCACCCCTCCACTTT. Combining the CDR3 with reference TRBV5-8 and TRBJ1-6 gives the whole variable domain EAGVTQSPTHLIKTRGQQATLRCSPISGHTSVYWYQQALGLGLQFLLWYDEGEERNRGNFPPRFSGRQFPNYSSELNVNALELEDSALYLCASSLSSTAYNSPLHFGNGTRLTVT.

The chain recombines TRBV7-2 with TRBJ2-7; TRBD2 matches 13 bases. Trimming removed 5 bases from V and 5 bases from J; junction bases left unmatched: 9. CDR1 SGHTA and CDR2 FQGNSA come from the germline V gene. CDR3 length: 16 residues. CDR3 nucleotides: TGTGCCAGCAGCCGTTGGACTAGCGGGAGTCGGAACGAGCAGTACTTC. This codes for CASSRWTSGSRNEQYF.

V usage is TRBV18 and J usage is TRBJ1-2; 7 nucleotides line up with TRBD1. J was trimmed by 0 bases and V by 4 bases; bases with no gene match: 5. This CDR3 is built from 15 residues. The germline V gene encodes CDR1 KGHSH and CDR2 LQKENI. The chain's CDR3 is CASSQGAEANYGYTF. CDR3 nucleotides: TGTGCCAGCTCACAGGGGGCGGAAGCTAACTATGGCTACACCTTC. The full variable domain, completed using reference TRBV18 and TRBJ1-2, is NAGVMQNPRHLVRRRGQEARLRCSPMKGHSHVYWYRQLPEEGLKFMVYLQKENIIDESGMPKERFSAEFPKEGPSILRIQQVVRGDSAAYFCASSQGAEANYGYTFGSGTRLTVV.

This rearrangement joins TRBV9 to TRBJ2-1; D is undetermined. V was cut by 0 bases and J by 1 base, with 8 bases left in between. Germline assignment: CDR1 SGDLS and CDR2 YYNGEE. The CDR3 is made up of 15 amino acids. The DNA of the CDR3 is TGTGCCAGCAGCGTAGCTACTGGTTCCTACAATGAGCAGTTCTTC. Translated: CASSVATGSYNEQFF.

V usage is TRBV11-1 and J usage is TRBJ1-1; D not certain. CDR1 and CDR2 (germline): SGHAT, FQDESV (reference sequence). Trimming shortened V by 0 bases and J by 1 base, and 9 bases separated the two germline ends. The CDR3 is 15 residues long. The CDR3 nucleotides read TGTGCCAGCAGCTTAGCGATTGTACAGAACACTGAAGCTTTCTTT. Translating gives CASSLAIVQNTEAFF.

The chain carries TRBV7-3 and TRBJ2-7, with D possibly being TRBD1 (7 bases). Germline CDR1 is SGHTA and CDR2 is FQGTGA. The V end lost 5 bases, the J end lost 0 bases, and 14 bases lay between the germline ends. CDR3 length equals 15 residues. CDR3 in amino acids: CASSLDQGGSYEQYF. Written as DNA, the CDR3 is TGTGCCAGCAGCCTCGACCAGGGGGGCTCCTACGAGCAGTACTTC.

The chain recombines TRBV5-1 with TRBJ2-3; TRBD2 matches at 8 bases. CDR1 and CDR2 (germline): SGHRS, YFSETQ. The junction had 5 bases not matched to a gene; V was cut back by 4 bases and J by 4 bases. The CDR3 totals 14 residues. CDR3 sequence: CASSVSGASDTQYF. The CDR3 bases are TGCGCCAGCAGCGTTAGCGGGGCTTCAGATACGCAGTATTTT.

For the CDR3, the DNA is TGTGCCAGTACCCTCATGGACTCGGACTATGGCTACACCTTC. Translating gives CASTLMDSDYGYTF. The chain carries TRBV19 and TRBJ1-2; no definite D call. The V and J ends lost 7 bases and 3 bases respectively, with 15 bases between them. The V gene's germline CDR1 is LNHDA and CDR2 SQIVND (reference sequence). This CDR3 spans 14 amino acids.

J is TRBJ2-7 and V is TRBV30; 8 nucleotides match TRBD1. Looked up from germline, CDR1 is GTSNPN and CDR2 is SVGIG (reference sequence). The CDR3 totals 12 residues. Trimming at V came to 7 bases and at J to 4 bases, leaving 6 bases not matched to a gene. CDR3: CAYSTGEYEQYF. In DNA, the CDR3 is TGTGCCTACTCGACAGGGGAGTACGAGCAGTACTTC.

The chain has TRBV11-2 and TRBJ1-1; D unresolved. The V gene's germline CDR1 is SGHAT and CDR2 FQNNGV. V dropped 2 bases and J dropped 7 bases, with 5 bases sitting between them. The CDR3 extends over 11 amino acids. CDR3 DNA sequence: TGTGCCAGCAGCTTATCTGTTGAAGCTTTCTTT. This encodes CASSLSVEAFF.

The genes are TRBV6-5 and TRBJ1-1; no firm D call. The CDR3 has 14 amino acids. Trimming removed 5 bases at V and 3 bases at J, with 13 bases between. The germline gives CDR1 MNHEY, CDR2 SVGAGI. CDR3 DNA sequence: TGTGCCAGCAGTCCCTCGGACGGGGACACTGAAGCTTTCTTT. As protein: CASSPSDGDTEAFF.

The chain employs TRBV7-3 and TRBJ2-7; TRBD2 agrees at 9 bases. The CDR3 is 18 amino acids. Germline lookup yields CDR1 SGHTA and CDR2 FQGTGA. V lost 4 bases, J lost 0 bases, and 13 bases stayed unmatched. Written as DNA, the CDR3 is TGTGCCAGCAGCTATGGTCCGTCACGCGGGAGGGACTCCTACGAGCAGTACTTC. It is translated as CASSYGPSRGRDSYEQYF.

As concerns this clone: In this CDR3 the conserved last residue, phenylalanine or tryptophan, is missing, so a read error is likely. This sequence joins TRBV27 and TRBJ1-1; the D gene is possibly TRBD1 (6 bases). CDR3 length: 14 residues. Looked up from germline, CDR1 is MNHEY and CDR2 is SMNVEV (reference sequence). Trimming removed 6 bases from V and 3 bases from J, with 14 bases in between. CDR3 in amino acids: CASSPEDRDTEAFL. As DNA, the CDR3 is TGTGCCAGCAGCCCCGAGGACAGAGACACTGAAGCTTTCCTT.

V usage is TRBV12-5 and J usage is TRBJ2-7; D unclear. Germline V gene sequence: CDR1 LGHNT, CDR2 FRNRAP. This CDR3 region has 13 residues. The V gene lost 2 bases and the J gene lost 7 bases, with 12 bases spanning the gap. The CDR3: CASGLNPYREQYF. The CDR3 region has the DNA TGTGCTAGTGGTTTGAACCCCTACCGAGAGCAGTACTTC.

This chain links TRBV4-2 with TRBJ2-7; D remains ambiguous. The V gene lost 0 bases and the J gene lost 3 bases, with 3 bases spanning the gap. CDR3 length equals 12 residues. In germline, CDR1 is LGHNA, CDR2 YNFKEQ. For the CDR3, the DNA is TGTGCCAGCAGCCAAGATTACTACGAGCAGTACTTC. This gives the protein CASSQDYYEQYF.

The chain has TRBV29-1 and TRBJ1-1, with TRBD1 identical over 7 bases. V trimming: 7 bases; J trimming: 5 bases; junction bases outside the gene matches: 13. The CDR3 length is 14 residues. Germline loops: CDR1 SQVTM, CDR2 ANQGSEA. The CDR3 here is CSGTLQGHGTEAFF. The CDR3 nucleotides are TGCAGCGGAACATTACAGGGGCACGGGACTGAAGCTTTCTTT.

The chain employs TRBV10-3 and TRBJ1-1; 7 bases line up with TRBD1. This CDR3 contains 13 residues. Germline values: CDR1 ENHRY, CDR2 SYGVKD. The trim removed 4 bases at V and 6 bases at J, leaving 5 bases unmatched. CDR3 sequence: CAISAKGAAEAFF. The CDR3 DNA is TGTGCCATCAGTGCTAAGGGGGCCGCTGAAGCTTTCTTT.

The chain uses TRBV4-2 and TRBJ2-5, with D perhaps matching TRBD1 (6 bases). The germline V gene has CDR1 LGHNA and CDR2 YNFKEQ. Trimming took 6 bases from V and 4 from J, leaving 15 bases between them. The CDR3 loop spans 14 amino acids. Here the CDR3 DNA reads TGTGCCAGCAGACTTCAGGGGAGCTCAGAGACCCAGTACTTC. It yields the protein CASRLQGSSETQYF.

The chain joins TRBV29-1 to TRBJ1-1; D may be TRBD1 (5 bases). Germline CDR1 and CDR2: SQVTM and ANQGSEA. The CDR3 runs to 13 residues. Between the trimmed V and J ends, which lost 6 bases and 1 base, there was a span of 12 bases. The CDR3 DNA sequence: TGCAGCGTCCCCAGGGCAGGGAACACTGAAGCTTTCTTT. Its protein product is CSVPRAGNTEAFF.